This is a list of T cell receptor beta chains from one sample in a study of blood T cells in healthy people across ages. From the 5' RACE reads, TCRdb called clonotypes with MiXCR, one entry per CDR3 protein. The sample shows roughly 410,000 distinct CDR3 sequences, roughly half of them seen only once. The sample comprised blood. The receptors shown here come from a man aged 60 to 75 in good health. CDR3s include the opening cysteine and the closing phenylalanine or tryptophan. The order of the fields is J gene, V gene, D gene, clone size, CDR3 DNA, CDR3 protein. D genes are given only for firm matches. Clone size is not always given. Where it is, it says once, few, many or a class for expanded clones.

TRBJ2-7 | TRBV6-2/TRBV6-3 | TRBD2 | - | TGTGCCAGCAGCACTAGCGTCTACGAGCAGTACTTC | CASSTSVYEQYF
TRBJ2-5 | TRBV16 | - | - | TGTGCCAGCAGCCAATCTCCCAGCCCCCAAGAGACCCAGTACTTC | CASSQSPSPQETQYF
TRBJ2-3 | TRBV6-5 | - | - | TGTGCCAGCACAGCAGCGGGCCAAGCTAATACGCAGTATTTT | CASTAAGQANTQYF
TRBJ2-7 | TRBV29-1 | TRBD2 | - | TGCAGCGTCGCGGGACTAGCGGGATACGAGCAGTACTTC | CSVAGLAGYEQYF
TRBJ1-6 | TRBV20-1 | TRBD1 | - | TGCAGTGCTAGAGCTGGGACAGAAAATTCACCCCTCCACTTT | CSARAGTENSPLHF
TRBJ2-7 | TRBV5-1 | - | - | TGCGCCAGCAGCTTGGCCGGGCAGCGAAGCTCCTACAATGAGCAGTACTTC | CASSLAGQRSSYNEQYF
TRBJ2-7 | TRBV4-2 | TRBD2 | few | TGTGCCAGCAGCCAACTAAGCGGGGGTACCTACGAGCAGTACTTC | CASSQLSGGTYEQYF
TRBJ2-5 | TRBV2 | - | many | TGTGCCAGCAGTGACAACACGGAGACCCAGTACTTC | CASSDNTETQYF
TRBJ2-5 | TRBV11-1 | - | - | TGTGCCAGCAGCTTTTCCCTCGTAGAGACCCAGTACTTC | CASSFSLVETQYF
TRBJ2-1 | TRBV28 | - | - | TGTGCCAGCAGTCCCCAGAGGGGGGGCGAAAAGACGAGGAATGAGCAGTTCTTC | CASSPQRGGEKTRNEQFF
TRBJ1-2 | TRBV5-1 | - | few | TGCGCCAGCAGCAATACTGGGGGCAATGGCTACACCTTC | CASSNTGGNGYTF
TRBJ2-3 | TRBV20-1 | - | few | TGCAGTGCTAGAGACCGCCTCAGACCCGCTAGCACAGATACGCAGTATTTT | CSARDRLRPASTDTQYF
TRBJ2-3 | TRBV7-8 | - | - | TGTGCCAGCGCCAACGGGGGGCAGACTACCCTCCAGTATTTT | CASANGGQTTLQYF
TRBJ1-2 | TRBV3-1 | - | - | TGTGCCAGCAGCCCCAGTGGTACAGGGACCAACTATGGCTACACCTTC | CASSPSGTGTNYGYTF
TRBJ2-1 | TRBV6-5 | - | - | TGTGCCTGCAGTAATAGGAGGGATGAGCAGTTCTTC | CACSNRRDEQFF
TRBJ2-3 | TRBV5-1 | - | - | TGCGCCAGCAGCGCCCGGGGAGGGGGTAGCACAGATACGCAGTATTTT | CASSARGGGSTDTQYF
TRBJ1-4 | TRBV7-2 | - | - | TGTGCCAGCAGACTAAACAGGGCGGGCGAAAAACTGTTTTTT | CASRLNRAGEKLFF
TRBJ2-2 | TRBV12-3/TRBV12-4 | - | - | TGTGCCAGCAACCCCGGGACTCCCCACGGGGAGCTGTTTTTT | CASNPGTPHGELFF
TRBJ1-5 | TRBV4-1 | - | - | TGCGCCAGCAGCCAAGATCGAGGGAATAGCAATCAGCCCCAGCATTTT | CASSQDRGNSNQPQHF
TRBJ1-2 | TRBV6-2/TRBV6-3 | - | - | TGTGCCAGCAGTTACCCCGGGACGGACTATGGCTACACCTTC | CASSYPGTDYGYTF
TRBJ2-5 | TRBV20-1 | TRBD2 | few | TGCAGTGCTAGATCTCCGAGACTAGCGGGGGGGCGGGAGACCCAGTACTTC | CSARSPRLAGGRETQYF
TRBJ2-7 | TRBV20-1 | - | few | TGCAGTGCTGTCTCACTAGGGACGTCCTACGAGCAGTACTTC | CSAVSLGTSYEQYF
TRBJ1-6 | TRBV7-9 | - | - | TGTGCCAGCAGCCCTGGGGGGCTAAGTTCACCCCTCCACTTT | CASSPGGLSSPLHF
TRBJ2-7 | TRBV28 | TRBD1 | - | TGTGCCAGCAGTTTAACGGACAGGTTTTCCTACGAGCAGTACTTC | CASSLTDRFSYEQYF
TRBJ2-3 | TRBV20-1 | TRBD2 | - | TGCAGTGCTAGAAGGGGACCTAGCGGGAGCGCAGATACGCAGTATTTT | CSARRGPSGSADTQYF
TRBJ2-5 | TRBV20-1 | - | few | TGCAGTGCTAGTCTATCCCGGGACTTTCGGTGGGAGACCCAGTACTTC | CSASLSRDFRWETQYF
TRBJ1-6 | TRBV4-2 | - | - | TGTGCCAGCAGCCAAGAAGGGGGTAGATCCTGTAATTCACCCCTCCACTTT | CASSQEGGRSCNSPLHF
TRBJ2-7 | TRBV7-9 | - | - | TGTGCCAGCGCAAGGGGATCCTACGAGCAGTACTTC | CASARGSYEQYF
TRBJ2-7 | TRBV11-2 | TRBD2 | - | TGTGCCAGCAGCTTAGATGTAGCGGGGGGCAATGAGCAGTACTTC | CASSLDVAGGNEQYF
TRBJ1-2 | TRBV7-2 | - | - | TGTGCCAGCAGCTTTGGGGGGCTTGGATATGGCTACACCTTC | CASSFGGLGYGYTF
TRBJ2-3 | TRBV5-1 | - | - | TGCGCCAGCAGCGAAACTTCAACGGGCACAGATACGCAGTATTTT | CASSETSTGTDTQYF
TRBJ1-2 | TRBV20-1 | - | - | TGCAGTGCTAGCGGGGATCGGTATGGCTACACCTTC | CSASGDRYGYTF
TRBJ2-7 | TRBV13 | - | - | TGTGTCAGCAGCCGGAGCCCGGGGCTAGCGCTTTCCTACGAGCAGTACTTC | CVSSRSPGLALSYEQYF
TRBJ1-2 | TRBV7-2 | - | few | TGTGCCAGCAGCTTAGCGACACGGAGTGGCTACACCTTC | CASSLATRSGYTF
TRBJ2-3 | TRBV20-1 | TRBD2 | - | TGCAGTGCTCCGACTAGCGGGGGATTCACAGATACGCAGTATTTT | CSAPTSGGFTDTQYF
TRBJ2-1 | TRBV7-9 | TRBD1 | - | TGTGCCCAGGGCAGCTTCCCGGAAGGGGGCGAAGGCTATGAGCAGTTCTTC | CAQGSFPEGGEGYEQFF
TRBJ1-5 | TRBV20-1 | - | - | TGTAGTGGGGTCCGCGGGGGGGGCGGAGGTCAGCCCCAGCATTTT | CSGVRGGGGGQPQHF
TRBJ2-7 | TRBV28 | - | - | TGTGCCACCCACGAAGTATCGGGCTCCTACGAGCAGTACTTC | CATHEVSGSYEQYF
TRBJ2-7 | TRBV28 | - | - | TGTGCCAGCAGCCCTAGCGCCTACAATGAGCAGTACTTC | CASSPSAYNEQYF
TRBJ1-6 | TRBV21-1 | - | few | TGTGCCAGCAGCAAACCGGGACAGGGAGTAGATTCACCCCTCCACTTT | CASSKPGQGVDSPLHF